Listed below are T cell receptor beta chains from one sample, sequenced in a study of shared clonotypes between healthy human individuals. TCRdb's table, derived via immunoSEQ multiplex PCR, lists solely in-frame clones and lacks some. The sample yields 2 million to 2.5 million clones, 85% to 95% seen once. Specimen: naive CD4+ T cells from PBMCs. The receptors were sampled from a man aged 18 to 30 in good health. Some clones in this sample may be carry-over from other donors' samples. Each CDR3 is given without its conserved first and last residue.

V	length	J	CDR3
TRBV11-2	14	TRBJ2-7	ASSHRLAGGGYEQY
TRBV10-3	13	TRBJ1-5	AISDRPNPNQPQH
TRBV19	11	TRBJ1-2	ASNRQGVGFYT
TRBV19	7	TRBJ1-2	ALRPLPP
TRBV2	10	TRBJ2-2	ASRDSTGELF
TRBV30	12	TRBJ2-5	AWGQGALQETQY
TRBV5-1	12	TRBJ2-3	ASSFSGSTDTQY
TRBV9	10	TRBJ2-7	ASSVEPSKQY
TRBV4-2	14	TRBJ2-1	ASSQEGSARSNEQF
TRBV5-1	11	TRBJ2-5	ASSLPTAETQY
TRBV5-1	11	TRBJ2-1	ASSLGLAGEQF
TRBV19	13	TRBJ2-2	ASLFSGSITGELF
TRBV9	11	TRBJ1-2	ASRGDSRVGYT
TRBV14	12	TRBJ1-4	ASSQDPTNEKLF
TRBV21-1	20	TRBJ2-3	ASSTRQGKRLAGAGDTDTQY
TRBV9	12	TRBJ2-7	ASSLGQGDYEQY
TRBV6-1	11	TRBJ2-7	ASSETGGSGQY
TRBV19	11	TRBJ1-5	ASSIDTLQPQH
TRBV5-1	15	TRBJ2-4	ASSLANPGRAFNIQY
TRBV7-2	14	TRBJ1-2	ASSRDREGTNYGYT
TRBV28	10	TRBJ2-7	ASSRRLREQY
TRBV27	10	TRBJ1-5	ASSLVGQPQH
TRBV6-1	13	TRBJ2-3	ASSGLAGVADTQY
TRBV18	15	TRBJ2-3	ASSPAGGGALTDTQY
TRBV20-1	9	TRBJ2-1	SAEARNEQF
TRBV11-2	13	TRBJ2-7	ASSLLTDRDYEQY
TRBV5-6	15	TRBJ1-2	ASSLGSVVGSIYGYT
TRBV2	10	TRBJ2-1	ASRDNRDEQF
TRBV7-3	12	TRBJ2-3	ASSSGTSTDTQY
TRBV5-1	15	TRBJ2-7	ASSSNPAGGRFHEQY
TRBV5-1	11	TRBJ1-1	ASSFVLATEAF
TRBV11-2	13	TRBJ2-3	ASSLVLVGADTQY
TRBV7-6	11	TRBJ2-5	ASTSGRQETQY
TRBV5-1	12	TRBJ2-1	ASSLTRINNEQF
TRBV19	11	TRBJ2-3	ASSTPLVGTQY
TRBV27	12	TRBJ2-1	ASRSSYKYNEQF
TRBV7-3	12	TRBJ2-7	ASSLGVGSYEQY
TRBV4-3	13	TRBJ2-1	ASSRQAGVGHEQF
TRBV7-3	16	TRBJ2-3	ASSPRPGLAGRTDTQY
TRBV27	10	TRBJ2-5	ASSRDRKTQY
TRBV9	13	TRBJ2-5	ASSANTGGRETQY
TRBV28	13	TRBJ1-2	ASRKQGALLYGYT
TRBV6-1	12	TRBJ2-7	ASSEDEVLYEQY
TRBV5-1	16	TRBJ2-1	ASSLGGTSSSSYNEQF
TRBV7-6	11	TRBJ2-1	ASSLDLSGKGI
TRBV28	11	TRBJ2-1	ASSLRQPNEQF